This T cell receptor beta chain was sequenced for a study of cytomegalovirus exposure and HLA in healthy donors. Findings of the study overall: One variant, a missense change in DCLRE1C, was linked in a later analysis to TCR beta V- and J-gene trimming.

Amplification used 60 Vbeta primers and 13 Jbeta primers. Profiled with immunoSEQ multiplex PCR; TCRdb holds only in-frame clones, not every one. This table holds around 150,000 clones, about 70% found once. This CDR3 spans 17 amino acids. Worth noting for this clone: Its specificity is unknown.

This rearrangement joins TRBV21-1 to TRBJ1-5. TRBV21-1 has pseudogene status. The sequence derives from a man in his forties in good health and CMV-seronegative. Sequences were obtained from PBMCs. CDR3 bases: TGTGCCAGCAGCTTTCTAGCTAGGCGGTATAGCAATCAGCCCCAGCATTTT. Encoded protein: CASSFLARRYSNQPQHF.